Each of the 14 T cell receptor beta chains below was sequenced from the same sample in a study of cytomegalovirus exposure and HLA in healthy donors. The PCR had 60 Vbeta and 13 Jbeta primers. Libraries were prepared by immunoSEQ multiplex PCR; TCRdb keeps only in-frame clonotypes and omits some of them. The sample has approximately 210,000 clones, roughly 79% seen once. The source material was PBMCs. These receptor sequences come from a male donor in good health and CMV-seronegative.

The J gene is TRBJ1-2, the V gene TRBV27; a weak D match, TRBD1 (5 bases). Germline V gives CDR1 MNHEY, CDR2 SMNVEV (reference sequence). The CDR3 sequence is 12 residues long. V lost 5 bases and J 4 bases, leaving 8 bases between the germline ends. CDR3 bases: TGTGCCAGCAGTACTCAGGGCTATGGCTACACCTTC. The encoded protein is CASSTQGYGYTF.

The J gene is TRBJ2-7, the V gene TRBV4-1; 9 positions agree with TRBD1. Germline assignment: CDR1 MGHRA and CDR2 YSYEKL. The length of the CDR3 is 14 residues. The V gene end was trimmed by 5 bases and the J gene end by 0 bases; junction bases not matched to a gene: 2. This CDR3 is CASSGQGSSYEQYF. CDR3 DNA sequence: TGCGCCAGCAGCGGACAGGGGAGCTCCTACGAGCAGTACTTC.

The V call is TRBV27, the J call TRBJ1-5, with D perhaps matching TRBD1 (5 bases). CDR3 size: 15 residues. Germline loops: CDR1 MNHEY, CDR2 SMNVEV (reference sequence). Trimming removed 2 bases from V and 1 base from J, with 9 bases in between. The CDR3 DNA follows: TGTGCCAGCAGTTTAAGGAGGGGCAGCAATCAGCCCCAGCATTTT. It yields the protein CASSLRRGSNQPQHF.

The chain carries TRBV4-2 and TRBJ2-5; D remains ambiguous. From germline, CDR1 is LGHNA and CDR2 YNFKEQ. This CDR3 spans 14 amino acids. V shed 4 bases and J shed 5 bases, with 14 bases lying between them. Written as DNA, the CDR3 is TGTGCCAGCAGCCGCCCACACTTGGGCGAGACCCAGTACTTC. It encodes CASSRPHLGETQYF.

The chain links TRBV2 to TRBJ2-5; D may be TRBD2 (5 bases). This CDR3 comprises 13 residues. The germline V and J ends were trimmed by 7 bases and 0 bases, with 9 bases remaining between them. From germline, CDR1 is SNHLY and CDR2 FYNNEI. The CDR3 is CASKGDYQETQYF. For the CDR3, the DNA is TGTGCCAGCAAGGGAGACTACCAAGAGACCCAGTACTTC.

The rearrangement links TRBV25-1 to TRBJ2-3; 11 bases map to TRBD2. V trimming: 8 bases; J trimming: 1 base; junction bases outside the gene matches: 2. This CDR3 region has 14 residues. Germline CDR1 is MGHDK and CDR2 is SYGVNS. This CDR3 is CASVSGGGTDTQYF. Here the CDR3 DNA reads TGTGCCAGCGTTAGCGGGGGGGGCACAGATACGCAGTATTTT.

CDR3 loop: CAWSLGQGYTGELFF. DNA for the CDR3: TGTGCCTGGAGTCTCGGACAGGGATACACCGGGGAGCTGTTTTTT. J is TRBJ2-2 and V is TRBV30; the match to TRBD1 covers 8 bases. This CDR3 is built from 15 residues. Germline lookup yields CDR1 GTSNPN and CDR2 SVGIG (reference sequence). With 2 bases clipped from V and 3 bases from J, the junction kept 5 bases outside the gene matches.

This rearrangement joins TRBV6-5 to TRBJ1-1, with D perhaps TRBD1 (6 bases). Trimming took off 6 bases at V and 0 bases at J, with 11 bases between the two ends. Germline V CDR1 and CDR2: MNHEY, SVGAGI. CDR3 length equals 14 residues. In DNA form, the CDR3 reads TGTGCCAGCAGAGGACAGTTTATGAACACTGAAGCTTTCTTT. Protein sequence: CASRGQFMNTEAFF.

The genes are TRBV7-8 and TRBJ2-1; 14 nucleotides line up with TRBD2. This CDR3 is 15 amino acids long. Germline CDR1 SGHVS, CDR2 FQNEAQ. The V and J ends lost 5 bases and 12 bases, in that order; junction bases with no gene match: 9. The CDR3 DNA reads TGTGCCAGCAGCCCCGGGACTAGCGGGAGTTCTGGGCAGTTCTTC. Its translation: CASSPGTSGSSGQFF. Complete variable domain (other parts from reference TRBV7-8 and TRBJ2-1): GAGVSQSPRYKVAKRGQDVALRCDPISGHVSLFWYQQALGQGPEFLTYFQNEAQLDKSGLPSDRFFAERPEGSVSTLKIQRTQQEDSAVYLCASSPGTSGSSGQFFGPGTRLTVL.

The CDR3 region is CASSLPSLSGANVLTF. CDR3 nucleotide sequence: TGCGCCAGCAGCTTGCCCTCCCTCTCTGGGGCCAACGTCCTGACTTTC. The rearrangement uses TRBV5-1 and TRBJ2-6; D not resolved. In germline, CDR1 is SGHRS, CDR2 YFSETQ. V gave up 1 base and J gave up 0 bases, with 8 bases separating them. This CDR3 region has 16 residues.

The J gene is TRBJ1-4, the V gene TRBV7-9, with D possibly being TRBD1 (6 bases). Germline CDR1 SEHNR, CDR2 FQNEAQ (reference sequence). The V end was cut by 5 bases, the J end by 4 bases, with 14 bases between. CDR3 size: 15 residues. In nucleotides, the CDR3 is TGTGCCAGCAGCGGACGCAGGGGAAGTAATGAAAAACTGTTTTTT. Its protein product is CASSGRRGSNEKLFF.

This clone came up once. V and J are TRBV7-9 and TRBJ2-7; possibly TRBD2 for D (6 bases). The V and J ends lost 2 bases and 6 bases respectively, with 17 bases between them. CDR1 SEHNR and CDR2 FQNEAQ come from the germline V gene (reference sequence). This CDR3 region has 15 residues. The CDR3 region is CASSLPDYVLGEQYF. The CDR3 region has the DNA TGTGCCAGCAGCTTACCGGACTACGTCCTGGGCGAGCAGTACTTC.

The rearrangement uses TRBV5-4 and TRBJ2-5; possibly TRBD2 for D (6 bases). The CDR3 length is 16 residues. Germline values: CDR1 SGHNT, CDR2 YYREEE (reference sequence). Deletions cut 3 bases from V and 2 bases from J, with 17 bases between. CDR3 sequence (DNA): TGTGCCAGCAGCTCGGCCTTAGAGCGGGTACAAGAGACCCAGTACTTC. Amino acid sequence: CASSSALERVQETQYF.

This clone was seen once. This sequence joins TRBV6-1 and TRBJ1-3; TRBD1 aligns across 7 bases. The trim removed 9 bases at V and 7 bases at J, leaving 15 bases unmatched. Germline-derived CDR1 and CDR2 are MNHNS and SASEGT. CDR3 length equals 15 residues. CDR3 region: CASTMQGGAGNTIYF. In nucleotides, the CDR3 is TGTGCCAGTACCATGCAGGGGGGCGCCGGGAACACCATATATTTT.